This is a list of T cell receptor beta chains from one sample in a study of response to subunit inactivated influenza vaccine. TCRdb analysed the RT-PCR reads with MiXCR anew, one entry per CDR3 protein. The table has 650,000 to 700,000 distinct CDR3 sequences, approximately 15% seen once. This sample comprised PBMCs from blood, obtained roughly 12 days after vaccination. The receptors here all came from a man aged 45-65 years who received an inactivated influenza vaccine. The CDR3 runs from the conserved cysteine through the conserved F or W. Fields, in order: V gene, D gene, clone size, J gene, CDR3 DNA, CDR3 protein. The D gene is left open where the match is weak. Clone size is not always given. Where it is, it says once, few, many or a class for expanded clones.

TRBV20-1	NA	NA	TRBJ2-7	TGCAGTGCTAGAGGTTTCTTCTACGAGCAGTACTTC	CSARGFFYEQYF
TRBV4-2	NA	many	TRBJ2-7	TGTGCCAGCAGCCCATCAGAGGGGGGGCTCTTCGAGCAGTACTTC	CASSPSEGGLFEQYF
TRBV28	NA	NA	TRBJ2-7	TGTGCCAGCAGTCAGGGTTTTGGGGAGCAGTACTTC	CASSQGFGEQYF
TRBV5-1	NA	NA	TRBJ2-2	TGCGCCAGCAGCTTGGGCCCCCTCACGACAGGAACCGGGGAGCTGTTTTTT	CASSLGPLTTGTGELFF
TRBV20-1	NA	few	TRBJ2-7	TGCAGTGCTAGAGGGGGGGTGATTTTCTACGAGCAGTACTTC	CSARGGVIFYEQYF
TRBV7-8	NA	few	TRBJ2-5	TGTGCCAGCAGCTTAAGGTGGTTAGGGGGATTGAAAGAGACCCAGTACTTC	CASSLRWLGGLKETQYF
TRBV5-1	TRBD2	NA	TRBJ2-3	TGCGCCAGCAGCTTGGTAGGGACTAGCGGGAGAGGCGCAGATACGCAGTATTTT	CASSLVGTSGRGADTQYF
TRBV5-1	TRBD2	many	TRBJ2-2	TGCGCCAGCAGCGCGCCTAGCGGGGGGACCGGGGAGCTGTTTTTT	CASSAPSGGTGELFF
TRBV20-1	NA	few	TRBJ2-1	TGCAGTGCTAGCCCCCAGTGGGGGGCGAATGAGCAGTTCTTC	CSASPQWGANEQFF
TRBV7-9	NA	NA	TRBJ1-1	TGTGCCAGCGCGGCAGGAGACACTGAAGCTTTCTTT	CASAAGDTEAFF
TRBV29-1	TRBD1	few	TRBJ2-7	TGCAGCGTGGGAGGACAGGGGATCTACGAGCAGTACTTC	CSVGGQGIYEQYF
TRBV7-6	NA	NA	TRBJ2-5	TGTGCCAGCAATCCCGGGACCCTCCAAGAGACCCAGTACTTC	CASNPGTLQETQYF
TRBV4-3	NA	few	TRBJ1-3	TGCGCCAGCAGCCAAGATTCGACCTTCTCTGGAAACACCATATATTTT	CASSQDSTFSGNTIYF
TRBV18	NA	NA	TRBJ1-3	TGTGCCAGCTCACCCCCGGGACTCGGAAACACCATATATTTT	CASSPPGLGNTIYF
TRBV7-2	TRBD2	few	TRBJ2-2	TGTGCCAGCAGCTTAAGCGCGGGGGCGAACACCGGGGAGCTGTTTTTT	CASSLSAGANTGELFF
TRBV6-5	NA	NA	TRBJ1-1	TGTGCCAGCAGTTACCGGGGGGTGGACACTGAAGCTTTCTTT	CASSYRGVDTEAFF
TRBV11-1	NA	NA	TRBJ2-3	TGTCCCAGCAGCCCATTGGCAGGGAATTCAGATACGCAGTATTTT	CPSSPLAGNSDTQYF
TRBV5-4	TRBD2	few	TRBJ2-5	TGTGCCAGCAGCTCACCGGGACTAGCGGGATATGGCCCTCGGGAGACCCAGTACTTC	CASSSPGLAGYGPRETQYF
TRBV4-1	NA	few	TRBJ1-2	TGCGCCAGCAGCCAAGTCGCCAGCGATAACTATGGCTACACCTTC	CASSQVASDNYGYTF
TRBV24-1	NA	few	TRBJ2-3	TGTGCCACCAGTGACAGGAGGTATAGCACAGATACGCAGTATTTT	CATSDRRYSTDTQYF
TRBV10-3	NA	NA	TRBJ2-7	TGTGCCATCAGAGAACGGACAGAGACGAACTACGAGCAGTACTTC	CAIRERTETNYEQYF
TRBV29-1	TRBD1	NA	TRBJ2-5	TGCAGCGTCGCTGGGACAGGGTACCAAGAGACCCAGTACTTC	CSVAGTGYQETQYF
TRBV21-1	NA	NA	TRBJ2-3	TGTGCCAGCAGCAATTCCCGGGGGTATTTT	CASSNSRGYF
TRBV15	NA	NA	TRBJ1-5	TGTGCCACCAGCCGGGGGCAGGGGCAGCCCCAGCATTTT	CATSRGQGQPQHF
TRBV19	TRBD1	NA	TRBJ1-1	TGTGCCAGTAAGAAAAGCAGGGGGCGAGATCCGGACACTGAAGCTTTCTTT	CASKKSRGRDPDTEAFF
TRBV20-1	NA	few	TRBJ1-6	TGCAGTGCTAACGCCCAGGGCGGGAGTAATTCACCCCTCCACTTT	CSANAQGGSNSPLHF
TRBV12-3/TRBV12-4	TRBD1	many	TRBJ1-1	TGTGCCAGCAGTTTTGCAGGGGGCACTGAAGCTTTCTTT	CASSFAGGTEAFF
TRBV5-1	TRBD1	NA	TRBJ2-5	TGCGCCAGCAGCACAGGGGATCAAGAGACCCAGTACTTC	CASSTGDQETQYF
TRBV12-3/TRBV12-4	TRBD1	NA	TRBJ1-1	TGTGCCAGCAGCCAGCAGTGGACAGGGGGCACTGAAGCTTTCTTT	CASSQQWTGGTEAFF
TRBV20-1	TRBD1	NA	TRBJ2-7	TGCAGTGCTACCGACAGGGGTTCCTACGAGCAGTACTTC	CSATDRGSYEQYF
TRBV2	NA	few	TRBJ2-7	TGTGCCAGCAGTGAAGGGCACTCCTACGAGCAGTACTTC	CASSEGHSYEQYF
TRBV20-1	TRBD1	few	TRBJ1-5	TGCAGTGCTAGCGGGACAGGGTGGATGGGCAATCAGCCCCAGCATTTT	CSASGTGWMGNQPQHF
TRBV20-1	TRBD2	many	TRBJ2-5	TGCAGCCCTCTTTCCGGGGGCGGGGGGGCGGAGACCCAGTACTTC	CSPLSGGGGAETQYF
TRBV7-9	NA	many	TRBJ2-5	TGTGCCAGCAGCCCTAACCGTGGACGAAAAGAGACCCAGTACTTC	CASSPNRGRKETQYF
TRBV7-3	NA	NA	TRBJ2-2	TGTGCCAGCAGTCCCTCTCTTGGACATACCGGGGAGCTGTTTTTT	CASSPSLGHTGELFF
TRBV2	NA	NA	TRBJ2-7	TGTGCCAGCAGCGAGGGGGGGCACGAGCAGTACTTC	CASSEGGHEQYF
TRBV18	TRBD1	few	TRBJ1-6	TGTGCCAGCTCACCTAGACTCGGGACAGGGTTGTCTTCACCCCTCCACTTT	CASSPRLGTGLSSPLHF
TRBV5-1	NA	NA	TRBJ2-4	TGCGCCAGCAGCCCGACCGGGATAGCCAAAAACATTAAGTACTTC	CASSPTGIAKNIKYF
TRBV6-2/TRBV6-3	TRBD2	NA	TRBJ2-7	TGTGCCAGCAGGGCCGGGACTATAGAATACGAGCAGTACTTC	CASRAGTIEYEQYF
TRBV7-2	NA	NA	TRBJ2-7	TGTGCCAGCAGCTTACAGCTAGCAGACTACGAGCAGTACTTC	CASSLQLADYEQYF
TRBV10-2	NA	few	TRBJ2-7	TGCGCCAGCAGTGGGGAAGGTCGGGGCCCCTACGAGCAGTACTTC	CASSGEGRGPYEQYF
TRBV2	NA	NA	TRBJ1-4	TGTGCCAGCATTCGGGACATTAATGAAAAACTGTTTTTT	CASIRDINEKLFF
TRBV20-1	TRBD2	NA	TRBJ2-5	TGCAGTGCTATGAGGCGGGGGGAGACCCAGTACTTC	CSAMRRGETQYF
TRBV2	NA	few	TRBJ1-2	TGTGCCAGCAACGAAGGGGTGCGGGTGTTTGGCTACACCTTC	CASNEGVRVFGYTF
TRBV12-3/TRBV12-4	TRBD1	few	TRBJ2-5	TGTGCCAGCAGTTTTGGGACAGGTGAAGAGACCCAGTACTTC	CASSFGTGEETQYF
TRBV12-3/TRBV12-4	NA	many	TRBJ2-3	TGTGCCAGCAGCCCAGGGAGAGGGGGTGTAACAGATACGCAGTATTTT	CASSPGRGGVTDTQYF
TRBV5-5	TRBD2	many	TRBJ2-3	TGTGCCAGCAGCCAAGGTGGACTAGCGGGGACAGATACGCAGTATTTT	CASSQGGLAGTDTQYF
TRBV18	NA	few	TRBJ2-7	TGTGCCAGCTCACCGGCCGGCAGACCCTCCTACGAGCAGTACTTC	CASSPAGRPSYEQYF
TRBV4-1	TRBD1	NA	TRBJ2-3	TGCGCCAGCAGCCCCCAGGGACAGATAACAGATACGCAGTATTTT	CASSPQGQITDTQYF
TRBV5-1	NA	NA	TRBJ2-1	TGCGCCAGCAGCTCGCGGGGCCAGGGGAATGAGCAGTTCTTC	CASSSRGQGNEQFF